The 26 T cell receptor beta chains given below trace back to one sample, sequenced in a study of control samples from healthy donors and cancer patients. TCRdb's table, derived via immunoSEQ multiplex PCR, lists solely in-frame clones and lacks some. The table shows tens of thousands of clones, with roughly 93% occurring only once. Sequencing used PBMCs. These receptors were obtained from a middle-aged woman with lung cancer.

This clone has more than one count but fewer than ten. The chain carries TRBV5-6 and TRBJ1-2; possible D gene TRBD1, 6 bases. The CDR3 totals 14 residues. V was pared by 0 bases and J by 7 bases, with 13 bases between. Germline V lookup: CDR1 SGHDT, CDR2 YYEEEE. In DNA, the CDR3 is TGTGCCAGCAGCTTGGGAGAGGGGGGTGCTGGCTACACCTTC. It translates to CASSLGEGGAGYTF.

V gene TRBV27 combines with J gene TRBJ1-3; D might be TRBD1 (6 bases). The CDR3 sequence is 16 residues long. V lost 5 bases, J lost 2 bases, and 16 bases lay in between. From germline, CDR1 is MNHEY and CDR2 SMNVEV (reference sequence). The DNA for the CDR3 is TGTGCCAGCAGTCAAACCCGGGACACAGCTGGAAACACCATATATTTT. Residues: CASSQTRDTAGNTIYF.

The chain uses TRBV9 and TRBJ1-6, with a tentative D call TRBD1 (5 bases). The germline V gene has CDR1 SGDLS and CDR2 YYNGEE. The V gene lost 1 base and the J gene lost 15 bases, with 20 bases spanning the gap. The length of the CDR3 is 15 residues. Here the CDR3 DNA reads TGTGCCAGCAGCGTAAGGTCTGAGGGACCGTTACTCCTCCACTTT. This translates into CASSVRSEGPLLLHF.

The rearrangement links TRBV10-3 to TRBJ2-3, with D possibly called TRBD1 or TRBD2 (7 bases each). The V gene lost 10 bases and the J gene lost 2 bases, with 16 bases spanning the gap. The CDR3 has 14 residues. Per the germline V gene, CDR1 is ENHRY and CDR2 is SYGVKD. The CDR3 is CASAGDSYTDTQYF. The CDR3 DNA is TGTGCCAGCGCGGGGGACAGCTACACAGATACGCAGTATTTT.

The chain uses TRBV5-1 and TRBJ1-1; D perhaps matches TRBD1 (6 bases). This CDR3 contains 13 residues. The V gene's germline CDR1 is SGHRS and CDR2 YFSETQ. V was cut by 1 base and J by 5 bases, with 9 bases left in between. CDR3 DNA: TGCGCCAGCAGCTTGCACAGGGAGACTGAAGCTTTCTTT. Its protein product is CASSLHRETEAFF.

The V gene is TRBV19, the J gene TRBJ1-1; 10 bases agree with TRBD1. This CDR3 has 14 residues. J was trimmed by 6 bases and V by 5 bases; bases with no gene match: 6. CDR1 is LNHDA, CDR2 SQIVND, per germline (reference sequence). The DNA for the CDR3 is TGTGCCAGTAGTTACGGGACAGGGGTATCTGAAGCTTTCTTT. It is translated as CASSYGTGVSEAFF. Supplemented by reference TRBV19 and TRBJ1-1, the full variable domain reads DGGITQSPKYLFRKEGQNVTLSCEQNLNHDAMYWYRQDPGQGLRLIYYSQIVNDFQKGDIAEGYSVSREKKESFPLTVTSAQKNPTAFYLCASSYGTGVSEAFFGQGTRLTVV.

The CDR3 loop reads CASSQVVETQYF. For the CDR3, the DNA is TGTGCCAGCAGCCAAGTTGTGGAGACCCAGTACTTC. This chain links TRBV3-1 (or the pseudogene TRBV3-2) with TRBJ2-5; D is unresolved. CDR1 LGHDT and CDR2 YNNKEL come from the germline V gene (reference sequence). Trimming cost V 1 base and J 5 bases, with 5 bases left between them. The length of the CDR3 is 12 residues.

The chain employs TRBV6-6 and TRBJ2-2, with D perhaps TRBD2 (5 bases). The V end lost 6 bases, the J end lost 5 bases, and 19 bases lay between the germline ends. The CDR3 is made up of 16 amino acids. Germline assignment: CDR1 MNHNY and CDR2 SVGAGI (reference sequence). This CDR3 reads CASSTFGERDTGELFF. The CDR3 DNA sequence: TGTGCCAGCAGCACGTTCGGGGAACGTGATACCGGGGAGCTGTTTTTT.

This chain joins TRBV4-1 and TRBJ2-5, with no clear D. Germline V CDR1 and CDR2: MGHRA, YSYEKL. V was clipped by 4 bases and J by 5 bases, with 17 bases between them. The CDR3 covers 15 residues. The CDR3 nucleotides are TGCGCCAGCAGCCCTACCCGTAGTAGTGGGGAGACCCAGTACTTC. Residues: CASSPTRSSGETQYF.

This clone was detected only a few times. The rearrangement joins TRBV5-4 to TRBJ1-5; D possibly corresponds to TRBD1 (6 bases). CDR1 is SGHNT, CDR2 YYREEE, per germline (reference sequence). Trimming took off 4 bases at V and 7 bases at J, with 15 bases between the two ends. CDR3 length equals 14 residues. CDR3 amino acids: CASSLGGANQPQHF. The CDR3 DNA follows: TGTGCCAGCAGCCTCGGGGGCGCTAACCAGCCCCAGCATTTT.

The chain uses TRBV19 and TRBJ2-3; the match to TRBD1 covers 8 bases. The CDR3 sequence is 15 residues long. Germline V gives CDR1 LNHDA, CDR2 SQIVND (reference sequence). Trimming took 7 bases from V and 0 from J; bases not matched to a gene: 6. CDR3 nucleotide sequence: TGTGCCAGTACCACCGACAGGGGTAGCACAGATACGCAGTATTTT. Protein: CASTTDRGSTDTQYF.

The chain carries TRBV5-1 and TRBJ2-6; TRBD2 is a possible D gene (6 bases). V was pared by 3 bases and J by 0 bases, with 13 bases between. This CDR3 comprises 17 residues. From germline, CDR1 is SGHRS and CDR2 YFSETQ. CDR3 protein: CASSSRAEGSGANVLTF. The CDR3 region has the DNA TGCGCCAGCAGCTCAAGGGCGGAGGGCTCTGGGGCCAACGTCCTGACTTTC. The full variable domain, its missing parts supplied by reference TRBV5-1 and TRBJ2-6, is KAGVTQTPRYLIKTRGQQVTLSCSPISGHRSVSWYQQTPGQGLQFLFEYFSETQRNKGNFPGRFSGRQFSNSRSEMNVSTLELGDSALYLCASSSRAEGSGANVLTFGAGSRLTVL.

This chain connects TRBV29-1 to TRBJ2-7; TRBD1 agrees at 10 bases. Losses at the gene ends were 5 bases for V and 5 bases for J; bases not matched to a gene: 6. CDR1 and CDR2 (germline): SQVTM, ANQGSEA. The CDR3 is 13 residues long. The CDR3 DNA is TGCAGCGTTTTCGACAGGGGGCGAGACGAGCAGTACTTC. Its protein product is CSVFDRGRDEQYF.

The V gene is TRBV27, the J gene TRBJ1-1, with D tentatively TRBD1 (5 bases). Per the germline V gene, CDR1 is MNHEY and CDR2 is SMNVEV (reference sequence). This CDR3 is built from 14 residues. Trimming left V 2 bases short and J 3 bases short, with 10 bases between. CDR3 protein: CASSLGMGDTEAFF. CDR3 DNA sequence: TGTGCCAGCAGTTTAGGAATGGGGGACACTGAAGCTTTCTTT.

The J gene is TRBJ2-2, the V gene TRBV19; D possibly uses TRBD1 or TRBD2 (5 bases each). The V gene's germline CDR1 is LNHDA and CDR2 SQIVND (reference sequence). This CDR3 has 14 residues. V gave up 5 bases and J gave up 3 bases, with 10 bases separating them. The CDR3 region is CASSDQGHTGELFF. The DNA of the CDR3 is TGTGCCAGTAGTGACCAGGGACACACCGGGGAGCTGTTTTTT.

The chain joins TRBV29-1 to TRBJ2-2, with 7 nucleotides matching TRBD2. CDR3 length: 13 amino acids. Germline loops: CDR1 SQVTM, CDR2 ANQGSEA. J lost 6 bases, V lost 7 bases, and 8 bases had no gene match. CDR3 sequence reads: CSGSRGLAGELFF. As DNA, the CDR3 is TGCAGCGGCTCGCGGGGGTTGGCCGGGGAGCTGTTTTTT.

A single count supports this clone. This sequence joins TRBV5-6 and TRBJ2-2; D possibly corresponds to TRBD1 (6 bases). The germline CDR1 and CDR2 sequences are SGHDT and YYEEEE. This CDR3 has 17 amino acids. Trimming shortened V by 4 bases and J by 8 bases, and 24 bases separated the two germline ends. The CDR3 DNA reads TGTGCCAGCAGCCTACACCGGGACACGACTCGCGGGGGGGAGCTGTTTTTT. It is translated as CASSLHRDTTRGGELFF.

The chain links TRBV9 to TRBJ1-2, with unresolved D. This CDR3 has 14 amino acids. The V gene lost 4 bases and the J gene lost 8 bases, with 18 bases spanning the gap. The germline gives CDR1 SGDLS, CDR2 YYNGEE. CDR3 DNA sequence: TGTGCCAGCAGCTCCACACCAGGACGCCCAGGCTACACCTTC. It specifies CASSSTPGRPGYTF.

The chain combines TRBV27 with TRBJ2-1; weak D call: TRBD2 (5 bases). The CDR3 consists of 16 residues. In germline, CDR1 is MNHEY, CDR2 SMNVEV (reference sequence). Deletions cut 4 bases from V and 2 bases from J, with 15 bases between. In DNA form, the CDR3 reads TGTGCCAGCAGTTCTTTGGACTCAGACACCTACAATGAGCAGTTCTTC. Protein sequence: CASSSLDSDTYNEQFF.

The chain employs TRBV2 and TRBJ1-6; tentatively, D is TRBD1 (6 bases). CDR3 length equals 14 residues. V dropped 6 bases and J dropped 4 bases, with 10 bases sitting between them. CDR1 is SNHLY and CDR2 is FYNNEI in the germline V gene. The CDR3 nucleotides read TGTGCCAGCAGCCCGACAGGTTATAATTCACCCCTCCACTTT. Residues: CASSPTGYNSPLHF.

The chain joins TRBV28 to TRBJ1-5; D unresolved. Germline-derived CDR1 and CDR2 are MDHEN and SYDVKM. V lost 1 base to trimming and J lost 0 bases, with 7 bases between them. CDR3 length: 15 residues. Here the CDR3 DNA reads TGTGCCAGCAGTTTATACTCAACTAGCAATCAGCCCCAGCATTTT. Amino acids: CASSLYSTSNQPQHF.

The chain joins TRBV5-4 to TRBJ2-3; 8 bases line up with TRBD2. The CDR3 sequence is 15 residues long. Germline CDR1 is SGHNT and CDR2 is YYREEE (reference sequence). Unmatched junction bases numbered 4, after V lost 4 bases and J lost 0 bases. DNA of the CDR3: TGTGCCAGCAGCGCTGGCGGGGGGAGCACAGATACGCAGTATTTT. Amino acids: CASSAGGGSTDTQYF.

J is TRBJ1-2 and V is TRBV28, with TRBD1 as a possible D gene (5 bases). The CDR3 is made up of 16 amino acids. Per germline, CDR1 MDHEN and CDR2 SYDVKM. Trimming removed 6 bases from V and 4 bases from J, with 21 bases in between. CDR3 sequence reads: CASRSPMGVGVYGYTF. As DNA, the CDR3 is TGTGCCAGCAGAAGCCCCATGGGGGTTGGGGTCTATGGCTACACCTTC.

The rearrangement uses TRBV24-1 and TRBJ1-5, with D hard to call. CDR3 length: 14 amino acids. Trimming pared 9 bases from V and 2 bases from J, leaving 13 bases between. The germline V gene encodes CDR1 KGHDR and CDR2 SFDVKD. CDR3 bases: TGTGCCACCGTTCCCCCCCCGGGCAATCAGCCCCAGCATTTT. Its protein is CATVPPPGNQPQHF.

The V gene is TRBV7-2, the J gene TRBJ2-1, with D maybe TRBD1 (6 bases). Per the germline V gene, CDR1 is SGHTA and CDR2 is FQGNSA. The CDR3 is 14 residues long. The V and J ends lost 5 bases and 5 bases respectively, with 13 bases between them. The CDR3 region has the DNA TGTGCCAGCAGCATTCCTGGGGGCCACAATGAGCAGTTCTTC. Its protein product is CASSIPGGHNEQFF. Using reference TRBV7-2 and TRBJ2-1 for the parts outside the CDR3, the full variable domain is GAGVSQSPSNKVTEKGKDVELRCDPISGHTALYWYRQSLGQGLEFLIYFQGNSAPDKSGLPSDRFSAERTGGSVSTLTIQRTQQEDSAVYLCASSIPGGHNEQFFGPGTRLTVL.

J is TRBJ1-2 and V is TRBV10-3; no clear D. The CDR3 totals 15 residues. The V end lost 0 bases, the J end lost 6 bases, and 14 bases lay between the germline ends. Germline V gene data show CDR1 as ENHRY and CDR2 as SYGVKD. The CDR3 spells CAISESRPAIDGYTF. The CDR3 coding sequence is TGTGCCATCAGTGAGTCTAGGCCTGCAATAGATGGCTACACCTTC.